This entry features one T cell receptor (beta chain) sequence. These data come from a study of shared clonotypes between healthy human individuals. Only in-frame clones appear in the TCRdb table, and some are missing; sequencing was by immunoSEQ multiplex PCR. The sample lists some 2,000,000 clones, approximately 94% occurring once. The V segment lost 4 bases and the J segment 3 bases; nucleotides outside the gene matches: 9. Germline V gene data show CDR1 as SGHRS and CDR2 as YFSETQ. CDR3 length equals 15 residues. Sequencing input: naive CD4+ T cells sorted from blood. Stated subset: CD45RA+ positively selected. The sequence came from a young man in good health. The V gene is TRBV5-1, the J gene TRBJ2-5; 7 bases line up with TRBD2. CDR3 sequence (DNA): TGCGCCAGCAGCATCGACAAACTAGCGAAAGAGACCCAGTACTTC. It yields the protein CASSIDKLAKETQYF.